The sequence of this T cell receptor (beta chain) was determined in a study of CD4+ T cells in melanoma. TCRdb keeps only in-frame clones here, not all; method: immunoSEQ multiplex PCR. Of about 5,700 clones detected, approximately 72% appear once; the ten largest clones hold around 22%. This CDR3 has 13 amino acids. CDR1 is GTSNPN, CDR2 SVGIG, per germline (reference sequence). V was trimmed by 0 bases and J by 9 bases, leaving 13 bases between them. The chain joins TRBV30 to TRBJ2-3; D is possibly TRBD1 or TRBD2 (5 bases each). This receptor was identified in a human donor with melanoma. The sequenced material came from cells from a culture (not recorded whether cultured in vitro). The CDR3 reads CAWSVRARDTQYF. The CDR3 region has the DNA TGTGCCTGGAGTGTAAGGGCCAGGGACACGCAGTATTTT.